This is a list of T cell receptor beta chains from one sample in a study of blood T cell repertoires in COVID-19. TCRdb's copy holds only in-frame clones and misses some; the assay was immunoSEQ multiplex PCR. This table holds about 300,000 clones, less than 85% found once. The sample consisted of PBMCs or T cells enriched from blood (not recorded which). The origin of the receptors is a woman younger than 45 who had been exposed to COVID-19. The CDR3 runs from the conserved cysteine through the conserved F or W. A D gene is named only where the DNA matches it firmly. The size of a clone is reported for some rows only, either as once, few or many, or as a class for expanded clones.

TRBJ2-2 | - | TRBV7-2 | 14 | - | TGTGCCAGCAGCTTTCGCGGGGTCACCGGGGAGCTGTTTTTT | CASSFRGVTGELFF
TRBJ2-7 | TRBD2 | TRBV7-8 | 14 | - | TGTGCCAGCAGCCATAGCGGGAGTCGCTACGAGCAGTACTTC | CASSHSGSRYEQYF
TRBJ1-5 | - | TRBV4-1 | 14 | - | TGCGCCAGCAGCCAAGATAACAGGGTAAGGCCCCAGCATTTT | CASSQDNRVRPQHF
TRBJ2-6 | TRBD1 | TRBV10-3 | 17 | once | TGTGCCATCAGTGAGTATGGACAGGTGGGGGGGGCCAACGTCCTGACTTTC | CAISEYGQVGGANVLTF
TRBJ2-7 | TRBD2 | TRBV3-1/TRBV3-2 | 16 | - | TGTGCCAGCAGCATACGGAGCGGGGGGCTTTCCTACGAGCAGTACTTC | CASSIRSGGLSYEQYF
TRBJ2-3 | TRBD1 | TRBV6-5 | 16 | few | TGTGCCAGCAGTTCCGCCGGGACAGGGTTCACAGATACGCAGTATTTT | CASSSAGTGFTDTQYF
TRBJ2-3 | TRBD2 | TRBV9 | 16 | - | TGTGCCAGCAGCGGACCTGCGGGGGGGAGGACAGATACGCAGTATTTT | CASSGPAGGRTDTQYF
TRBJ2-1 | TRBD2 | TRBV2 | 13 | - | TGTGCCAGCACCGGACTAGCGGTAGAAGAGCAGTTCTTC | CASTGLAVEEQFF
TRBJ2-5 | - | TRBV5-1 | 14 | - | TGCGCCAGCAGCTTGGAGGGCCGGGGGGAGACCCAGTACTTC | CASSLEGRGETQYF
TRBJ1-1 | - | TRBV18 | 14 | - | TGTGCCAGCTCACCCACAGGTGGGTTCACTGAAGCTTTCTTT | CASSPTGGFTEAFF
TRBJ2-5 | - | TRBV15 | 16 | once | TGTGCCACCAGGGACGAGGAAGCACAGGGTTACGAGACCCAGTACTTC | CATRDEEAQGYETQYF
TRBJ1-2 | - | TRBV6-2/TRBV6-3 | 15 | few | TGTGCCAGCAGTGACATTACGGTAACTAACTATGGCTACACCTTC | CASSDITVTNYGYTF
TRBJ2-7 | TRBD1 | TRBV5-4 | 15 | - | TGTGCCAGCAGCTTGAGGGGACAGGGATCCTACGAGCAGTACTTC | CASSLRGQGSYEQYF
TRBJ2-1 | - | TRBV2 | 15 | many | TGTGCCAGCAGCGCCACTAGTGGAAGGAACAATGAGCAGTTCTTC | CASSATSGRNNEQFF
TRBJ1-2 | - | TRBV12-3/TRBV12-4 | 13 | - | TGTGCCAGCAGTTTATGGGTCAACAGGGGCTACACCTTC | CASSLWVNRGYTF
TRBJ2-2 | - | TRBV2 | 14 | - | TGTGCCAGCAAAATAGCGGCGAACACCGGGGAGCTGTTTTTT | CASKIAANTGELFF
TRBJ1-2 | - | TRBV9 | 15 | - | TGTGCCAGCAGCGACAGGGACACTACCAACTATGGCTACACCTTC | CASSDRDTTNYGYTF
TRBJ2-7 | - | TRBV3-1/TRBV3-2 | 18 | - | TGTGCCAGCAGCCAAGATCTTTGGAGGCCAGGGGAAAGCTACGAGCAGTACTTC | CASSQDLWRPGESYEQYF
TRBJ1-2 | - | TRBV6-5 | 15 | - | TGTGCCAGCAGTTACTCGGGCCAGGATAGCTATGGCTACACCTTC | CASSYSGQDSYGYTF
TRBJ1-1 | TRBD1 | TRBV6-5 | 15 | - | TGTGCCAGCACTCAAAGAGACAGGGGGCTCACTGAAGCTTTCTTT | CASTQRDRGLTEAFF
TRBJ2-1 | TRBD2 | TRBV4-2 | 16 | - | TGTGCCAGCAGCCAAGTTTCTAGCGGGAGGGGTCTTGGGCAGTTCTTC | CASSQVSSGRGLGQFF
TRBJ2-1 | TRBD1 | TRBV10-3 | 14 | - | TGTGCCGTAGCCGGGACAGGGGTCAACAATGAGCAGTTCTTC | CAVAGTGVNNEQFF
TRBJ1-6 | - | TRBV6-5 | 14 | - | TGTGCCAGCAGTCGAGGGCGGGGTAATTCACCCCTCCACTTT | CASSRGRGNSPLHF
TRBJ1-5 | - | TRBV19 | 15 | once | TGTGCCAGCGCGAGCGAGACAGCAACCAATCAGCCCCAGCATTTT | CASASETATNQPQHF
TRBJ2-7 | TRBD2 | TRBV5-5 | 15 | - | TGTGCCAGCAGACTCGCGGGGGTCTACGCCTACGAGCAGTACTTC | CASRLAGVYAYEQYF
TRBJ1-2 | - | TRBV9 | 16 | once | TGTGCCAGCAGCCCCCTTCCAGGGATAGCTAACTATGGCTACACCTTC | CASSPLPGIANYGYTF
TRBJ2-1 | - | TRBV27 | 13 | - | TGTGCCAGCAGTAAACCGGGACTCCATGAGCAGTTCTTC | CASSKPGLHEQFF
TRBJ2-7 | - | TRBV9 | 14 | - | TGTGCCAGCAGCGTACGAACGAGCTCCTACGAGCAGTACTTC | CASSVRTSSYEQYF
TRBJ1-5 | TRBD1 | TRBV27 | 17 | - | TGTGCCAGCAGTGAATGGACAGGAAAGATAAGCAATCAGCCCCAGCATTTT | CASSEWTGKISNQPQHF
TRBJ2-3 | - | TRBV24-1 | 16 | once | TGTGCCACCAGTGACCAACACTGGGACTCCACAGATACGCAGTATTTT | CATSDQHWDSTDTQYF
TRBJ2-5 | TRBD2 | TRBV5-1 | 13 | - | TGCGCCAGCAGCTTTACGGGAGGGGAGACCCAGTACTTC | CASSFTGGETQYF
TRBJ1-1 | - | TRBV27 | 12 | - | TGTGCCAGTATCAGGGGTTACACTGAAGCTTTCTTT | CASIRGYTEAFF
TRBJ1-4 | - | TRBV4-2 | 16 | few | TGTGCCAGCAGCAAAAGCCCCAGGGGAGGGATTGAAAAACTGTTTTTT | CASSKSPRGGIEKLFF
TRBJ2-7 | - | TRBV20-1 | 11 | - | TGCAGTGTACCCTATCCGAACGAGCAGTACTTC | CSVPYPNEQYF
TRBJ2-7 | TRBD2 | TRBV30 | 13 | - | TGTGCCTGGAAGCGGGAGGGCCCCTACGAGCAGTACTTC | CAWKREGPYEQYF
TRBJ2-5 | - | TRBV10-3 | 16 | - | TGTGCCATCAGGGAGAACTCAAACCCCCACCAAGAGACCCAGTACTTC | CAIRENSNPHQETQYF
TRBJ1-5 | - | TRBV12-3/TRBV12-4 | 12 | - | TGTGCCAGCATTACTGGGGGAGGGCCCCAGCATTTT | CASITGGGPQHF
TRBJ2-7 | - | TRBV28 | 11 | many | TGTGCCAGCAGTCTCGTCGACGAGCAGTACTTC | CASSLVDEQYF
TRBJ1-1 | - | TRBV7-9 | 16 | - | TGTGCCAGCAGCTTATCAACAGGGCCCATGAACACTGAAGCTTTCTTT | CASSLSTGPMNTEAFF
TRBJ1-1 | TRBD1 | TRBV30 | 12 | - | TGTGCCCAGGGGGCTGTGAACACTGAAGCTTTCTTT | CAQGAVNTEAFF
TRBJ1-4 | TRBD1 | TRBV11-2 | 15 | - | TGTGCCAGCAGCTTAGTGGGACAGGGATGGGAAAAACTGTTTTTT | CASSLVGQGWEKLFF
TRBJ1-3 | TRBD1 | TRBV5-4 | 16 | - | TGTGCCAGCAGCTTCTTGACAGGGGAGTCCGGAAACACCATATATTTT | CASSFLTGESGNTIYF
TRBJ1-1 | - | TRBV4-2 | 14 | - | TGTGCCAGCAGCCAAGTGGCCGAGAACACTGAAGCTTTCTTT | CASSQVAENTEAFF
TRBJ2-7 | - | TRBV23-1 | 15 | - | TGCGCCAGCAGTCAGGCCGACTACAGGGACTACGAGCAGTACTTC | CASSQADYRDYEQYF
TRBJ2-2 | - | TRBV19 | 15 | - | TGTGCCAGTAGCAAACTAGGTCAGAGCACCGGGGAGCTGTTTTTT | CASSKLGQSTGELFF
TRBJ2-1 | TRBD2 | TRBV7-9 | 12 | once | TGTGCCAGCAGCTTAGGGACTAGAAAGCAGTTCTTC | CASSLGTRKQFF
TRBJ1-3 | TRBD1 | TRBV5-4 | 12 | - | TGTGCCAGCAGCTCACAGGGGGCCGCCATATATTTT | CASSSQGAAIYF
TRBJ2-1 | TRBD2 | TRBV4-1 | 17 | - | TGCGCCAGCAGCCAAGGACTAGCGGGGGGCAGCGACAATGAGCAGTTCTTC | CASSQGLAGGSDNEQFF
TRBJ2-7 | - | TRBV27 | 16 | - | TGTGCCAGCAGTTTATCGGTCAGGGTCGATAGCTACGAGCAGTACTTC | CASSLSVRVDSYEQYF
TRBJ2-7 | - | TRBV11-2 | 19 | - | TGTGCCAGCAGCTTAGAACTCATGGGAGGGGGTTCTAGTAACTACGAGCAGTACTTC | CASSLELMGGGSSNYEQYF
TRBJ1-6 | TRBD1 | TRBV27 | 15 | - | TGTGCCAGCAGGACCGACAGGGGCTTGAATTCACCCCTCCACTTT | CASRTDRGLNSPLHF
TRBJ1-1 | - | TRBV19 | 13 | - | TGTGCCAGTAGTGCTAGCGGGGGGACTGAAGCTTTCTTT | CASSASGGTEAFF
TRBJ2-5 | TRBD2 | TRBV5-1 | 18 | - | TGCGCCAGCAGCTTAGAAGGGACTAGCGGGGGGTTCCAAGAGACCCAGTACTTC | CASSLEGTSGGFQETQYF